This T cell receptor beta chain stems from a study of blood T cell repertoires in COVID-19. The overall study: Sites in the United States, Italy and Spain provided acute and convalescent COVID-19 samples. T cells, B-cell-depleted T cells, or PBMCs provided the cDNA or gDNA that served as material.

In the original analysis: Counts of nucleated cells, estimated from reference gene primer amplification, were obtained. Clones were sequenced by immunoSEQ multiplex PCR, and TCRdb holds only the in-frame ones, with some missing. The V and J calls and clone size were taken over from that table, and D and trimming were inferred from the DNA. The sample shows under 200,000 clones, about 82% of them seen only once. One Seattle source followed patients from active infection through their disease course. V was pared by 10 bases and J by 8 bases, with 14 bases between. The CDR3 runs 11 residues. From germline, CDR1 is SEHNR and CDR2 FQNEAQ (reference sequence).

This receptor was identified in a man in his fifties or sixties with COVID-19, enrolled during active disease. Source material: peripheral blood. The chain employs TRBV7-9 and TRBJ1-2, with a tentative D call TRBD1 (6 bases). CDR3 nucleotides: TGTGCCATTCCTCAGGGGACGGGCTACACCTTC. Its translation is CAIPQGTGYTF.